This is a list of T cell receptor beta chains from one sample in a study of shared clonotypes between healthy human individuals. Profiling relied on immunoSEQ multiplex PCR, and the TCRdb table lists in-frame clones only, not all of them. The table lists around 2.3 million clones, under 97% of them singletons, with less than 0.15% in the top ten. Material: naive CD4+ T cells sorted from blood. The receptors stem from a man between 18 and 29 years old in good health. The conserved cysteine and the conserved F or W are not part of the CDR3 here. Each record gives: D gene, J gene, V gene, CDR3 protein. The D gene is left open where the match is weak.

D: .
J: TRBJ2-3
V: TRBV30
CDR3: ACSFGTVSTDTQY

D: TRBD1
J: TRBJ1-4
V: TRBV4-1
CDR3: ASSQGLGTGKRTNEKLF

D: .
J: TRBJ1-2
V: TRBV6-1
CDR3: ASSEEGLYGYT

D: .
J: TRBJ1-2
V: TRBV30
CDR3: AWSKGWLSYGYT

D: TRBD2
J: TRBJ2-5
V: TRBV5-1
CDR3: ASSQTSGGPQETQY

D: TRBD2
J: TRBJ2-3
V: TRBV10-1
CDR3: ASSKIGRALYTQY

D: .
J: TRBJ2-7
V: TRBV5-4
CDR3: ASSLGGGLYEQY

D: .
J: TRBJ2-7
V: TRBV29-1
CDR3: SGVESSYEQY

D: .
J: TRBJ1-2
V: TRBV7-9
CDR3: ASSRIGAPLGYGYT

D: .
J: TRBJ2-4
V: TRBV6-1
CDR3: ASTGVVAGNIQY

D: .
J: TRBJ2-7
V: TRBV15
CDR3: ATSRARDTYEQY

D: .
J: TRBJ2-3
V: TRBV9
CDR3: ASSPRGGPTDTQY

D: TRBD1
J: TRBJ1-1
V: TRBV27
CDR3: ASVQGPNTEAF

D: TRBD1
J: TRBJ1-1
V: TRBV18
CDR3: ASSPSVQGPEAF

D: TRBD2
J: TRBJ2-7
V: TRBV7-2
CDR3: ASSWGLAVGRDEQY

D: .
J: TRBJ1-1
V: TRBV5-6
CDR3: ASSLGSKNTEAF

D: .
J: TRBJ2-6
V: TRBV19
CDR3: ASSSAGTFTGANVLT

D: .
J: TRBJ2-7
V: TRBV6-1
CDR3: ASRGGGDEQY

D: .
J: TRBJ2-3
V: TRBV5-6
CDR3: ASSLDPDTQY